The subject of this entry is one TCR beta chain. Its antigen has not been determined. Per-base qualities were not stored, and no clone one base away is much larger. Library construction relied on PCR. Sequencing took place on an Illumina HiSeq 2500. TCR libraries were prepared with molecular barcoding, using unique molecular identifiers to normalize TCRbeta repertoire quantification. TCRdb took the public reads, trimmed them with fastp at Q25, ran MiXCR for clone calling and kept in-frame beta chains. Each record represents a unique CDR3 protein, reported with the most common genes and DNA among its rows. Counted in this sample were approximately 500,000 distinct CDR3 sequences; roughly a tenth of them appeared once. Of the sample, about 2.1% is held by the ten largest clones. This specimen's treatment or condition label, interpreted: allogeneic hematopoietic cell transplantation with graft depleted of TCRalphabeta T cells and CD19 B cells. Transplant recipients were children who received TCRalphabeta/CD19-depleted allogeneic hematopoietic cell grafts.

As encoded in the germline V gene (reference sequence), CDR1 is GTSNPN while CDR2 is SVGIG. The cysteine opens and the phenylalanine closes a CDR3 of 12 amino acids. Here the CDR3 DNA is all that survives: 36 bases in frame from base 1. V is pared back by 5 bases and J by 4 bases, with 12 bases lying between the germline termini. The sample is drawn from a study of T-cell reconstitution after alpha-beta-depleted transplantation in children (TCRdb year 2016). Turning to the overall study: The study quantitatively tracked T-cell immune reconstitution after TCRalphabeta/CD19-depleted allogeneic hematopoietic cell transplantation in children using TCR repertoire profiling.

The paper's findings and limits, for the study overall: Over subsequent months, a decline in hyperexpanded clone frequencies was noted, and after one year, T-cell counts and TCRbeta diversity were mostly ascribed to newly produced T cells. The apparently early recovery of alphabetaT-cell counts about two months after transplant reportedly depended on only several hundred rapidly expanded clones that came from non-depleted graft cells. The high TCRbeta diversity at day 60 in some patients was ascribed to recipient T cells and intrathymic progenitors that had survived conditioning.

The receptor was derived from a child aged 2-15 years with inherited bone marrow failure, due to receive a stem cell transplant. Rearrangement joined TRBV30 to TRBJ2-7; the D gene cannot be resolved reliably. Sequenced material: PBMCs, taken before TCRalphabeta/CD19-depleted stem cell transplant. The CDR3 loop reads CAWSGVRYEQYF. The nucleotide sequence is TGTGCCTGGTCGGGCGTGAGGTACGAGCAGTACTTC.